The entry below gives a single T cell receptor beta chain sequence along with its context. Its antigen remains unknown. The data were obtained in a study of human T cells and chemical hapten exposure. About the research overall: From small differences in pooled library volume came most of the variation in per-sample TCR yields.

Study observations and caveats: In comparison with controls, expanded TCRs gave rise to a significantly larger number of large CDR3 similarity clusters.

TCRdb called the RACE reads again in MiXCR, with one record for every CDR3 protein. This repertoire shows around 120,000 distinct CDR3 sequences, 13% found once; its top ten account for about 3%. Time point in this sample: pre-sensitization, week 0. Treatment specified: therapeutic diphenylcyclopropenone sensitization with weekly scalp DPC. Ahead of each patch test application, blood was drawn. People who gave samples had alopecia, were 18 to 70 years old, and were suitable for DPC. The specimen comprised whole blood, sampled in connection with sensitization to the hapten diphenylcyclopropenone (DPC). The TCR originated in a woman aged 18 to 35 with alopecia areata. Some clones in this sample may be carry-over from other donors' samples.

This CDR3 reads CASSPNGPTTNEKLFF. The CDR3 DNA sequence: TGTGCCAGCTCACCAAACGGCCCTACAACTAATGAAAAACTGTTTTTT. The chain recombines TRBV18 with TRBJ1-4, with D hard to call. V lost 2 bases to trimming and J lost 0 bases, with 10 bases between them. Germline V lookup: CDR1 KGHSH, CDR2 LQKENI. The CDR3 is made up of 16 amino acids.